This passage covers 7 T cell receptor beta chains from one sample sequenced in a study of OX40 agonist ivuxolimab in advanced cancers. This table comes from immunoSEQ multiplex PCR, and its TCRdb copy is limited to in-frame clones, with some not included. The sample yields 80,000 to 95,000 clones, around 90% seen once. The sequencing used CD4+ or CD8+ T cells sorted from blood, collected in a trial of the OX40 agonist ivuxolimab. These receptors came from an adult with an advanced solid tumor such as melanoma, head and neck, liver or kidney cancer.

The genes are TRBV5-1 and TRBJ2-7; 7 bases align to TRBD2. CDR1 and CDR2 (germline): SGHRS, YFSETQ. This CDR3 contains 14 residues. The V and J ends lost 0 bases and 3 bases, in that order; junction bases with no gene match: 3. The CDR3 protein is CASSLATSDYEQYF. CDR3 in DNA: TGCGCCAGCAGCTTGGCAACTAGCGACTACGAGCAGTACTTC.

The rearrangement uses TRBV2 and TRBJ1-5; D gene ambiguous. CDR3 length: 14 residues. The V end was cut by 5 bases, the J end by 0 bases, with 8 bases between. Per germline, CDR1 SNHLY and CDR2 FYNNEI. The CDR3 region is CASSLIYSNQPQHF. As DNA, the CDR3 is TGTGCCAGCAGTCTCATTTATAGCAATCAGCCCCAGCATTTT.

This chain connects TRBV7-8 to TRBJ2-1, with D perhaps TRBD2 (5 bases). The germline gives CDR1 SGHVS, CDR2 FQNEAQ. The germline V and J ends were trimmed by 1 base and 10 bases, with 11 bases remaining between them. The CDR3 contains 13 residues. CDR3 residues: CASSLEKLGEQFF. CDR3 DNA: TGTGCCAGCAGCTTAGAGAAACTAGGAGAGCAGTTCTTC.

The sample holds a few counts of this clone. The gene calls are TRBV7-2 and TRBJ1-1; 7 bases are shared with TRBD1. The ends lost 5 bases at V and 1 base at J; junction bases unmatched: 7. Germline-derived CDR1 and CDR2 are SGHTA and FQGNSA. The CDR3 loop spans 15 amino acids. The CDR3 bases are TGTGCCAGCAGCGCTTTCAGGGGGGGGAACACTGAAGCTTTCTTT. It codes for CASSAFRGGNTEAFF.

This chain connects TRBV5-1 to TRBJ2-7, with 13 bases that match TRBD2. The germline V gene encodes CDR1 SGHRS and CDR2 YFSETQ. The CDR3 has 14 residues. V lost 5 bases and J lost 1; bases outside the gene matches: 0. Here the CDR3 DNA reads TGCGCCAGCAGGACTAGCGGGGGGTCCTACGAGCAGTACTTC. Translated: CASRTSGGSYEQYF.

CDR3 bases: TGTGCCACCAGCAGAGGTGGGGACGGATCCTACGAGCAGTACTTC. Translation gives CATSRGGDGSYEQYF. This chain uses TRBV15 with TRBJ2-7; tentatively, D is TRBD1 or TRBD2 (5 bases each). Germline V gene lookup returns CDR1 LNHNV and CDR2 YYDKDF (reference sequence). The germline V and J ends were trimmed by 1 base and 1 base, with 11 bases remaining between them. The CDR3 runs 15 residues.

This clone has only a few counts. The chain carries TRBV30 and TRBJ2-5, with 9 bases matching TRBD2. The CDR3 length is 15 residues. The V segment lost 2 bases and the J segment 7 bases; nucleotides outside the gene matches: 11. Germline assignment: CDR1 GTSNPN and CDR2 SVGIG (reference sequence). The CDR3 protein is CAWSSLAGNRGTQYF. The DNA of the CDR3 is TGTGCCTGGAGTAGTCTAGCGGGGAACAGGGGGACCCAGTACTTC.